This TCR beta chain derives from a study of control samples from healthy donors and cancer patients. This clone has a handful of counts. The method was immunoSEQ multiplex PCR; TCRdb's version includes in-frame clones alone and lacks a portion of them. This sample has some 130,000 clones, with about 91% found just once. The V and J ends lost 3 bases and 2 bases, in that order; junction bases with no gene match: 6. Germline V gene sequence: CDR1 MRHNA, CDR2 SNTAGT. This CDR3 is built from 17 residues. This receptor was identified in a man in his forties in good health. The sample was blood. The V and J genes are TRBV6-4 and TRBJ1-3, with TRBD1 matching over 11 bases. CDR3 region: CASSEGGQGETGNTIYF. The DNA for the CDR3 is TGTGCCAGCAGTGAGGGGGGACAGGGGGAAACTGGAAACACCATATATTTT.